What follows is one TCR beta chain and its context. Enrolled through a virtual design, the participants were between 18 and 89 years of age and came from about two dozen US areas. The data were obtained in a study of blood T cell repertoires in COVID-19. Study details: Spain, Italy and the United States supplied samples that represented acute and convalescent COVID-19.

Original handling: Researchers report that nucleated cell counts were estimated from reference gene primer amplification. The table came from immunoSEQ multiplex PCR; TCRdb's copy has only in-frame clones and leaves some out. V, J and clone size are those of that table, while D and trimming were read from the DNA. The data contain fewer than 250,000 clones, approximately 83% of them singletons. Germline V gives CDR1 SQVTM, CDR2 ANQGSEA. The CDR3 is 15 amino acids. V trimming: 2 bases; J trimming: 7 bases; junction bases outside the gene matches: 12. The chain couples TRBV29-1 to TRBJ2-5; 8 nucleotides align to TRBD1. The TCR sequence derives from a woman in her thirties or forties with acute COVID-19. The sequenced sample was PBMCs or T cells enriched from blood (not recorded which). The CDR3 loop is CSVELRTGNPGTQYF. DNA for the CDR3: TGCAGCGTTGAACTAAGGACAGGGAATCCGGGGACCCAGTACTTC. The whole variable domain, filled in from reference TRBV29-1 and TRBJ2-5, reads SAVISQKPSRDICQRGTSLTIQCQVDSQVTMMFWYRQQPGQSLTLIATANQGSEATYESGFVIDKFPISRPNLTFSTLTVSNMSPEDSSIYLCSVELRTGNPGTQYFGPGTRLLVL.